This T cell receptor beta chain originates from a study of blood T cell repertoires in COVID-19. On the study more broadly: Both acute and convalescent COVID-19 samples were obtained from the United States, Italy and Spain. The analysed material was cDNA or gDNA that came from T cells, B-cell-depleted T cells, or PBMCs.

The assay was immunoSEQ multiplex PCR, and TCRdb's table has in-frame clones only and misses some. The sample consists of roughly 200,000 clones, about 81% of them appearing once. Germline CDR1 and CDR2: SGHNT and YYREEE (reference sequence). Trimming cost V 4 bases and J 1 base; bases outside gene matches: 9. The CDR3 consists of 16 residues. This TCR derives from a woman in her sixties or seventies with COVID-19, enrolled during active disease. This sequence joins TRBV5-4 and TRBJ2-5, with 8 bases identical to TRBD2. Sequencing was done on a sample of peripheral blood. As DNA, the CDR3 is TGTGCCAGCAGCAGAGAGAGCCTAGCGGGCCAAGAGACCCAGTACTTC. Its protein product is CASSRESLAGQETQYF.